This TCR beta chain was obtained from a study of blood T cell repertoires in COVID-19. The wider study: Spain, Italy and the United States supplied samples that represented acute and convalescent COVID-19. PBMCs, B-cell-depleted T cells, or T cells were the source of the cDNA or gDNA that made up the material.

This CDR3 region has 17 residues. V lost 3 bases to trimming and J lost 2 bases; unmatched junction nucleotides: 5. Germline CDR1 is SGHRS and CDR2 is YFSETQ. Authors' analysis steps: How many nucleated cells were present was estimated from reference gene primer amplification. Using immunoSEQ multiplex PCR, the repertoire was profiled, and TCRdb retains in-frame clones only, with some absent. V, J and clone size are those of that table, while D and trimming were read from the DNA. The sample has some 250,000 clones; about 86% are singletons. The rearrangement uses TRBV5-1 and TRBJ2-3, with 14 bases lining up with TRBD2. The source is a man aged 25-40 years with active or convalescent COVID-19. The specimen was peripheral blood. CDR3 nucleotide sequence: TGCGCCAGCAGCTACCGACTAGCGGGGGGGCCCACAGATACGCAGTATTTT. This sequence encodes CASSYRLAGGPTDTQYF.